This T cell receptor (beta chain) comes out of a study of blood T cell repertoires in COVID-19. Study information: The study drew acute and convalescent COVID-19 samples from the United States, Italy and Spain.

Participant age was roughly 18 to 100 years, and participants resided in about two dozen US areas. Assignment of participants to cohorts was predicated upon participant-reported clinical history. The authors' processing: Estimation of nucleated cell counts was performed using reference gene primer amplification. Libraries were prepared by immunoSEQ multiplex PCR; TCRdb keeps only in-frame clonotypes and omits some of them. Clone size and the V and J calls come from that table; the DNA yielded D and trimming. Among 260,000 or so clones listed, about 91% were seen once. This CDR3 contains 13 residues. J was trimmed by 4 bases and V by 4 bases; bases with no gene match: 4. CDR1 SGHRS and CDR2 YFSETQ come from the germline V gene.

Source material: PBMCs or T cells enriched from blood (not recorded which). This clonotype was obtained from a woman between 40 and 50 years old with acute COVID-19. The genes are TRBV5-1 and TRBJ2-5; 7 nucleotides match TRBD2. CDR3 protein: CASSPGGIETQYF. DNA for the CDR3: TGCGCCAGCAGCCCCGGGGGGATAGAGACCCAGTACTTC. The complete variable domain, with remaining parts taken from reference TRBV5-1 and TRBJ2-5, reads KAGVTQTPRYLIKTRGQQVTLSCSPISGHRSVSWYQQTPGQGLQFLFEYFSETQRNKGNFPGRFSGRQFSNSRSEMNVSTLELGDSALYLCASSPGGIETQYFGPGTRLLVL.